This paragraph covers one T cell receptor (beta chain) sequence. Antigen specificity is unknown. With 60 Vbeta and 13 Jbeta primers, the PCR was carried out. Using immunoSEQ multiplex PCR, the repertoire was profiled, and TCRdb retains in-frame clones only, with some absent. The table lists some 190,000 clones, 77% of them singletons, with around 1.5% in the top ten. This sample is part of a study of cytomegalovirus exposure and HLA in healthy donors. Study-level points and caveats: Later, TCR association rates were found to vary by HLA locus, highest for DRB1 and lowest for HLA-C.

The sequenced sample was PBMCs. The receptor's source is a man younger than 35 in good health and CMV-seronegative.

CDR3: CASSPDRVKDTIYF. In nucleotides, the CDR3 is TGTGCCAGCAGCCCCGACAGGGTTAAGGACACCATATATTTT. The chain links TRBV6-6 to TRBJ1-3; 7 nucleotides match TRBD1. This CDR3 is 14 amino acids long. V lost 6 bases to trimming and J lost 8 bases; unmatched junction nucleotides: 10. Germline V lookup: CDR1 MNHNY, CDR2 SVGAGI (reference sequence).